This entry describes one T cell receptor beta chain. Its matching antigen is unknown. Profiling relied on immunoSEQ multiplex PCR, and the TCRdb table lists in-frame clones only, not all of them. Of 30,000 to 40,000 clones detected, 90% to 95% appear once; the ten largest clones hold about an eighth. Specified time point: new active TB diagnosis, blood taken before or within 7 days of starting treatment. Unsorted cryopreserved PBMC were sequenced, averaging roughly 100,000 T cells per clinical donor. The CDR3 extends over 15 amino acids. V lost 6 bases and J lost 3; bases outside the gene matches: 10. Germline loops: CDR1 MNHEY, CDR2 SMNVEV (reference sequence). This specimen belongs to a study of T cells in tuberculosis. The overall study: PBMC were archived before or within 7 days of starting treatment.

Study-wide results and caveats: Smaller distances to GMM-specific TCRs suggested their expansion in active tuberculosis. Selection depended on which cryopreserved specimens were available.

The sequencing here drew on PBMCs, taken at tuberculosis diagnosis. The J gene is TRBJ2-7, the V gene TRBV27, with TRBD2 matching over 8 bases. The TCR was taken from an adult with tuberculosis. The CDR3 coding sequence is TGTGCCAGCAGAACACTACTAGCGGCCCACTACGAGCAGTACTTC. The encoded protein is CASRTLLAAHYEQYF.